These 23 T cell receptor beta chains came from one sample sequenced in a study of blood T cell repertoires in COVID-19. The data were produced by immunoSEQ multiplex PCR, yet TCRdb's version contains in-frame clones alone and is incomplete. Of some 150,000 clones in the sample, about nine tenths were seen once. Sequenced input: peripheral blood. The receptors originated from a human donor in a cohort sampled during active COVID-19.

The CDR3 sequence: CASSLEARLGQSYNEQFF. The CDR3 DNA follows: TGTGCCAGCAGCTTAGAAGCCAGACTAGGACAATCCTACAATGAGCAGTTCTTC. This sequence joins TRBV11-2 and TRBJ2-1; weak D call: TRBD2 (6 bases). CDR1 is SGHAT, CDR2 FQNNGV, per germline. The length of the CDR3 is 18 residues. V lost 0 bases to trimming and J lost 1 base, with 16 bases between them.

This clone was seen just once. V usage is TRBV7-6 and J usage is TRBJ2-3, with D possibly TRBD1 on 5 matching bases. Per germline, CDR1 SGHVS and CDR2 FNYEAQ. The CDR3 is made up of 16 amino acids. The V gene lost 0 bases and the J gene lost 0 bases, with 10 bases spanning the gap. In DNA, the CDR3 is TGTGCCAGCAGCTTAGCCCTGGCAGGGAGCACAGATACGCAGTATTTT. Amino acid sequence: CASSLALAGSTDTQYF.

The chain links TRBV10-1 to TRBJ1-2; D is undetermined. Trimming cost V 2 bases and J 4 bases, with 5 bases left between them. Germline V gene lookup returns CDR1 WNHNN and CDR2 SYGVQD (reference sequence). This CDR3 has 12 residues. Written as DNA, the CDR3 is TGCGCCAGCAGTGAGCCCCTCTATGGCTACACCTTC. Its translation: CASSEPLYGYTF.

The chain joins TRBV19 to TRBJ2-5; 10 nucleotides align to TRBD2. From germline, CDR1 is LNHDA and CDR2 SQIVND (reference sequence). With 6 bases clipped from V and 1 base from J, the junction kept 5 bases outside the gene matches. The length of the CDR3 is 15 residues. CDR3 residues: CASSRLAGVQETQYF. The CDR3 region has the DNA TGTGCCAGTAGCCGACTAGCGGGTGTCCAAGAGACCCAGTACTTC.

CDR3 protein: CASSVGQGAPEAFF. The CDR3 bases are TGTGCCAGCAGCGTAGGACAGGGGGCCCCTGAAGCTTTCTTT. The chain uses TRBV7-9 and TRBJ1-1; 11 nucleotides agree with TRBD1. The CDR3 sequence is 14 residues long. In germline, CDR1 is SEHNR, CDR2 FQNEAQ (reference sequence). Trimming at V came to 5 bases and at J to 6 bases, leaving 5 bases not matched to a gene.

The genes are TRBV7-9 and TRBJ1-1; D possibly corresponds to TRBD1 (6 bases). CDR1 is SEHNR, CDR2 FQNEAQ, per germline (reference sequence). The CDR3 is 14 residues long. V dropped 5 bases and J dropped 1 base, with 11 bases sitting between them. The CDR3 DNA follows: TGTGCCAGCAGCCCCGGACAGAGGAACACTGAAGCTTTCTTT. This encodes CASSPGQRNTEAFF.

This clone occurred a few times. The chain has TRBV15 and TRBJ1-2; no firm D call. The CDR3 spans 17 residues. The V end lost 3 bases, the J end lost 2 bases, and 19 bases lay between the germline ends. The germline V gene encodes CDR1 LNHNV and CDR2 YYDKDF (reference sequence). CDR3 sequence: CATSSKTGIIGNYGYTF. DNA of the CDR3: TGTGCCACCAGCAGCAAGACCGGGATCATAGGGAACTATGGCTACACCTTC.

Turning to this clone: The sample has other DNA sequences that encode this CDR3 too. The chain combines TRBV3-1 (or the pseudogene TRBV3-2) with TRBJ1-3; D might be TRBD1 (6 bases). This CDR3 is built from 15 residues. V was pared by 1 base and J by 1 base, with 8 bases between. Looked up from germline, CDR1 is LGHDT and CDR2 is YNNKEL (reference sequence). The CDR3 bases are TGTGCCAGCAGCCAAGTCAGGGGATCTGGAAACACCATATATTTT. This gives the protein CASSQVRGSGNTIYF.

The chain recombines TRBV28 with TRBJ1-4; no reliable D call. This CDR3 spans 13 amino acids. V was trimmed by 6 bases and J by 8 bases, leaving 13 bases between them. Germline-derived CDR1 and CDR2 are MDHEN and SYDVKM. The CDR3 here is CASRKLRREKLFF. CDR3 nucleotides: TGTGCCAGCAGGAAATTACGTCGGGAAAAACTGTTTTTT.

CDR3 region: CASSLAENTGELFF. CDR3 nucleotide sequence: TGTGCCAGCTCACTAGCGGAAAACACCGGGGAGCTGTTTTTT. The chain uses TRBV7-8 and TRBJ2-2; 8 bases map to TRBD2. The germline CDR1 and CDR2 sequences are SGHVS and FQNEAQ. The CDR3 covers 14 residues. The V and J ends lost 8 bases and 2 bases, in that order; junction bases with no gene match: 4.

The table lists this clone with a count of one. The rearrangement joins TRBV5-5 to TRBJ2-7, with 9 positions matching TRBD1. Germline-derived CDR1 and CDR2 are SGHKS and YYEKEE (reference sequence). The J segment lost 3 bases and the V segment lost 5 bases, leaving 9 bases of the junction unmatched. This CDR3 is 15 amino acids long. In DNA, the CDR3 is TGTGCCAGCAGTAACCCTGGGGGACAGGGCTACGAGCAGTACTTC. Amino acid sequence: CASSNPGGQGYEQYF.

The V gene is TRBV7-9, the J gene TRBJ2-2; D is unresolved. From germline, CDR1 is SEHNR and CDR2 FQNEAQ (reference sequence). With 1 base removed from V and 6 bases from J, the gap between germline ends came to 6 bases. This CDR3 region has 13 residues. The DNA of the CDR3 is TGTGCCAGCAGCTTAGGGCAGGCCGGGGAGCTGTTTTTT. This translates into CASSLGQAGELFF.

The chain has TRBV19 and TRBJ2-3, with a weak D call TRBD2 (5 bases). The CDR3 totals 13 residues. V shed 3 bases and J shed 4 bases, with 8 bases lying between them. The germline V gene has CDR1 LNHDA and CDR2 SQIVND (reference sequence). The CDR3 DNA follows: TGTGCCAGTAGTATCCGGACTCCAGATACGCAGTATTTT. It specifies CASSIRTPDTQYF.

The CDR3 loop reads CASSVDRGTREAFF. The CDR3 DNA reads as TGTGCCAGCAGCGTTGACAGGGGAACGAGAGAAGCTTTCTTT. V is TRBV7-2 and J is TRBJ1-1, with 8 bases matching TRBD1. This CDR3 has 14 residues. Per the germline V gene, CDR1 is SGHTA and CDR2 is FQGNSA. V shed 5 bases and J 8 bases; nucleotides not matched to a gene: 10.

V and J are TRBV27 and TRBJ2-1; TRBD2 is a possible D gene (5 bases). Germline values: CDR1 MNHEY, CDR2 SMNVEV (reference sequence). The CDR3 has 12 residues. Between the trimmed V and J ends, which lost 6 bases and 9 bases, there was a span of 12 bases. In DNA form, the CDR3 reads TGTGCCAGCAGCAGACTTGGAGGTGAGCAGTTCTTC. Translated: CASSRLGGEQFF.

The V gene is TRBV5-1, the J gene TRBJ1-2; 8 bases are a match to TRBD1. The CDR3 spans 13 residues. The V gene end was trimmed by 1 base and the J gene end by 8 bases; junction bases not matched to a gene: 4. Germline V gene lookup returns CDR1 SGHRS and CDR2 YFSETQ. The CDR3: CASSLRTGNGYTF. DNA of the CDR3: TGCGCCAGCAGCTTGAGGACAGGGAACGGCTACACCTTC.

This clone was observed a single time. The V and J genes are TRBV20-1 and TRBJ1-5, with D tentatively TRBD1 (5 bases). V lost 3 bases and J 1 base, leaving 10 bases between the germline ends. The germline gives CDR1 DFQATT, CDR2 SNEGSKA (reference sequence). This CDR3 comprises 14 residues. The CDR3 loop is CSASRGISNQPQHF. The CDR3 DNA sequence: TGCAGTGCTAGTCGGGGGATCAGCAATCAGCCCCAGCATTTT.

The chain carries TRBV6-6 and TRBJ1-6, with a possible D match to TRBD1 (6 bases). The length of the CDR3 is 14 residues. Trimming stripped 6 bases from V and 4 bases from J, with 10 bases between. Germline V lookup: CDR1 MNHNY, CDR2 SVGAGI (reference sequence). CDR3 sequence reads: CASSRDKYNSPLHF. DNA of the CDR3: TGTGCCAGCAGCAGGGACAAATATAATTCACCCCTCCACTTT.

The chain uses TRBV2 and TRBJ2-3; 11 bases are a match to TRBD2. V was clipped by 2 bases and J by 3 bases; unmatched bases: 4. This CDR3 is 16 amino acids long. The V gene's germline CDR1 is SNHLY and CDR2 FYNNEI. The CDR3 reads CASSEIASGRTDTQYF. In nucleotides, the CDR3 is TGTGCCAGCAGTGAAATTGCTAGCGGGAGGACAGATACGCAGTATTTT.

The chain uses TRBV19 and TRBJ2-1; 8 bases map to TRBD2. CDR1 and CDR2 from the germline V gene are LNHDA and SQIVND (reference sequence). V trimming: 5 bases; J trimming: 12 bases; junction bases outside the gene matches: 9. This CDR3 spans 13 amino acids. Here the CDR3 reads CASSPRTSSGQFF. CDR3 DNA sequence: TGTGCCAGTAGTCCGCGGACTAGCTCGGGGCAGTTCTTC.

In nucleotides, the CDR3 is TGTGCCAGCAGTGAACCCCCGCTACAGCCCCAGCATTTT. Protein product: CASSEPPLQPQHF. The chain carries TRBV6-1 and TRBJ1-5; no firm D call. Trimming cost V 2 bases and J 7 bases, with 9 bases left between them. The germline CDR1 and CDR2 sequences are MNHNS and SASEGT. There are 13 residues in the CDR3.

The chain combines TRBV5-4 with TRBJ2-3, with 9 bases lining up with TRBD2. Trimming at V came to 2 bases and at J to 3 bases, leaving 4 bases not matched to a gene. The CDR3 consists of 15 residues. Germline CDR1 is SGHNT and CDR2 is YYREEE (reference sequence). In DNA, the CDR3 is TGTGCCAGCAGCTTTCGGCTAGCGGGGACAGATACGCAGTATTTT. Its translation is CASSFRLAGTDTQYF. The full variable domain, its missing parts supplied by reference TRBV5-4 and TRBJ2-3, is ETGVTQSPTHLIKTRGQQVTLRCSSQSGHNTVSWYQQALGQGPQFIFQYYREEENGRGNFPPRFSGLQFPNYSSELNVNALELDDSALYLCASSFRLAGTDTQYFGPGTRLTVL.

The chain links TRBV3-1 (or the pseudogene TRBV3-2) to TRBJ1-1; 9 positions match TRBD1. Germline V lookup: CDR1 LGHDT, CDR2 YNNKEL (reference sequence). V was clipped by 4 bases and J by 1 base; unmatched bases: 4. This CDR3 comprises 15 residues. For the CDR3, the DNA is TGTGCCAGCAGCCCTAACAGGGGGCCGAACACTGAAGCTTTCTTT. This sequence encodes CASSPNRGPNTEAFF.